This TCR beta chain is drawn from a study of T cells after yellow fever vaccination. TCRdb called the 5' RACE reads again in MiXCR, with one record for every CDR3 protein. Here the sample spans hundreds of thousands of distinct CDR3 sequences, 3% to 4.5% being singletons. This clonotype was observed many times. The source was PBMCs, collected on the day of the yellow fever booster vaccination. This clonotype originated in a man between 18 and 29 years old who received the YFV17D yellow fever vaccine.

In nucleotides, the CDR3 is TGCGCCAGCAGCCCTCAACAGGGACTGACTGGTGGCTACACCTTC. Amino acids: CASSPQQGLTGGYTF. V usage is TRBV4-3 and J usage is TRBJ1-2; D may be TRBD1 (6 bases). V lost 4 bases, J lost 7 bases, and 19 bases lay in between. This CDR3 has 15 amino acids. Germline V CDR1 and CDR2: LGHNA, YSLEER.